Sequencing of this T cell receptor beta chain was carried out in a study of read filtering for tumor transcriptome and immune sequencing. The study's findings and limits: Compared with RNA-seq, IR-seq gave much higher clonotype depth and reliability.

To note about this clonotype: Its cognate antigen is unknown.

From roughly 0.4 ug of RNA, a library with molecular barcoded alpha/delta and beta/gamma adaptors was made. TCRdb redid the calling of the reads with MiXCR, one entry per CDR3 protein. The sample yields fewer than 150,000 distinct CDR3 sequences, 10% to 15% seen once. The V and J ends lost 1 base and 5 bases respectively, with 4 bases between them. CDR3 length equals 12 residues. The germline V gene encodes CDR1 SGHNT and CDR2 YYREEE (reference sequence). The sequence came from a donor over 35 with multiple myeloma. The sample was a population of CD138-negative cells sorted from bone marrow. The chain links TRBV5-4 to TRBJ2-1, with D unclear. CDR3 sequence (DNA): TGTGCCAGCAGCTTGATACACAATGAGCAGTTCTTC. Its translation is CASSLIHNEQFF.